The 22 T cell receptor beta chains below were found in one sample sequenced in a study of shared clonotypes between healthy human individuals. The assay was immunoSEQ multiplex PCR, and TCRdb's table has in-frame clones only and misses some. In the table there are around 2.5 million clones, 90% to 95% of which are singletons. Sequencing input: naive CD4+ T cells from PBMCs. The subset denotes: CD45RA+ positively selected. The receptors derive from a man aged 18-30 years in good health. Some clones in this sample may be carry-over from other donors' samples.

The chain has TRBV7-9 and TRBJ2-5; TRBD2 aligns across 9 bases. The junction had 5 bases not matched to a gene; V was cut back by 5 bases and J by 4 bases. Germline assignment: CDR1 SEHNR and CDR2 FQNEAQ (reference sequence). CDR3 size: 14 residues. Here the CDR3 reads CASSPRTSVETQYF. DNA for the CDR3: TGTGCCAGCAGCCCTAGGACTAGCGTAGAGACCCAGTACTTC.

This sequence joins TRBV5-1 and TRBJ1-3; D is unclear. V was trimmed by 4 bases and J by 2 bases, leaving 10 bases between them. The length of the CDR3 is 14 residues. Germline-derived CDR1 and CDR2 are SGHRS and YFSETQ. The CDR3 bases are TGCGCCAGCAGCCTCCGGGGTACTGGAAACACCATATATTTT. Protein: CASSLRGTGNTIYF.

The V and J genes are TRBV7-3 and TRBJ2-1, with D possibly TRBD2 on 7 matching bases. V shed 0 bases and J shed 7 bases, with 19 bases lying between them. From germline, CDR1 is SGHTA and CDR2 FQGTGA. CDR3 length: 17 amino acids. DNA for the CDR3: TGTGCCAGCAGCTTAACGAGGGGGACTACCTGGGGAAATGAGCAGTTCTTC. Residues: CASSLTRGTTWGNEQFF. The full variable domain, with the rest looked up from reference TRBV7-3 and TRBJ2-1, is GAGVSQTPSNKVTEKGKYVELRCDPISGHTALYWYRQSLGQGPEFLIYFQGTGAADDSGLPNDRFFAVRPEGSVSTLKIQRTERGDSAVYLCASSLTRGTTWGNEQFFGPGTRLTVL.

V usage is TRBV7-2 and J usage is TRBJ2-3; D uncertain. The germline V gene encodes CDR1 SGHTA and CDR2 FQGNSA. V lost 5 bases and J lost 0, with 12 bases in between. The length of the CDR3 is 15 residues. The CDR3 DNA reads as TGTGCCAGCAGCCGTGAGCGCCTTAGCACAGATACGCAGTATTTT. Translating it yields CASSRERLSTDTQYF. Full variable domain (missing parts from reference TRBV7-2 and TRBJ2-3): GAGVSQSPSNKVTEKGKDVELRCDPISGHTALYWYRQSLGQGLEFLIYFQGNSAPDKSGLPSDRFSAERTGGSVSTLTIQRTQQEDSAVYLCASSRERLSTDTQYFGPGTRLTVL.

The V call is TRBV11-2, the J call TRBJ2-5, with TRBD2 matching over 10 bases. The CDR3 totals 17 residues. Germline assignment: CDR1 SGHAT and CDR2 FQNNGV. V gave up 3 bases and J gave up 9 bases; unmatched junction bases: 16. CDR3 in DNA: TGTGCCAGCAGCTTGGATGGACTAGCGGCCCCGTCGGGGGCCCAGTACTTC. The encoded protein is CASSLDGLAAPSGAQYF.

Remarks on this clone: Additional DNA sequences in this sample encode the identical CDR3. The chain combines TRBV6-1 with TRBJ2-5; 8 bases match TRBD1. This CDR3 contains 14 residues. Losses at the gene ends were 8 bases for V and 5 bases for J; bases not matched to a gene: 10. Germline V gene data show CDR1 as MNHNS and CDR2 as SASEGT. In DNA, the CDR3 is TGTGCCAGCCGCGAGGACAGGGCGGGCGAGACCCAGTACTTC. The encoded protein is CASREDRAGETQYF.

The chain links TRBV4-1 to TRBJ1-2; tentatively, D is TRBD1 (5 bases). The germline CDR1 and CDR2 sequences are MGHRA and YSYEKL. CDR3 length equals 14 residues. The ends were cut back, 2 bases at V and 5 bases at J, with 12 bases in the middle. CDR3 region: CASSQLGTVYGYTF. The CDR3 nucleotides read TGCGCCAGCAGCCAACTCGGGACGGTATATGGCTACACCTTC.

This rearrangement joins TRBV5-6 to TRBJ2-1; TRBD1 might be the D (6 bases). The CDR3 has 14 amino acids. Trimming removed 0 bases at V and 10 bases at J, with 14 bases between. The germline V gene has CDR1 SGHDT and CDR2 YYEEEE. The CDR3 sequence is CASSLGETGSEQFF. DNA for the CDR3: TGTGCCAGCAGCTTGGGGGAGACAGGTAGCGAGCAGTTCTTC.

This clone has only one observation. This chain links TRBV28 with TRBJ2-4; possible D gene TRBD1, 5 bases. Germline V CDR1 and CDR2: MDHEN, SYDVKM. V was clipped by 7 bases and J by 1 base, with 11 bases between them. The CDR3 runs to 14 residues. The CDR3 here is CASNPPGAKNIQYF. CDR3 bases: TGTGCCAGCAACCCCCCAGGGGCCAAAAACATTCAGTACTTC.

Concerning this clone: This specimen includes other DNA sequences encoding the same CDR3. The chain joins TRBV5-1 to TRBJ1-2, with a weak D call TRBD1 (6 bases). The CDR3 is 14 residues long. Trimming left V 2 bases short and J 5 bases short, with 13 bases between. Germline V CDR1 and CDR2: SGHRS, YFSETQ. The CDR3 protein is CASSLTTGNYGYTF. The CDR3 DNA follows: TGCGCCAGCAGCTTAACGACAGGAAATTATGGCTACACCTTC. Looking up the rest from reference TRBV5-1 and TRBJ1-2 gives the full variable domain: KAGVTQTPRYLIKTRGQQVTLSCSPISGHRSVSWYQQTPGQGLQFLFEYFSETQRNKGNFPGRFSGRQFSNSRSEMNVSTLELGDSALYLCASSLTTGNYGYTFGSGTRLTVV.

J is TRBJ2-7 and V is TRBV7-2; D gene uncertain. Germline-derived CDR1 and CDR2 are SGHTA and FQGNSA. The length of the CDR3 is 14 residues. The V gene lost 4 bases and the J gene lost 4 bases, with 14 bases spanning the gap. The CDR3 DNA sequence: TGTGCCAGCAGCTCCTATAGTTTAGGGTACGAGCAGTACTTC. Its protein is CASSSYSLGYEQYF.

The chain employs TRBV18 and TRBJ2-1; tentatively, D is TRBD2 (6 bases). The CDR3 sequence is 14 residues long. CDR1 and CDR2 from the germline V gene are KGHSH and LQKENI. V was cut by 0 bases and J by 13 bases, with 16 bases left in between. The CDR3 coding sequence is TGTGCCAGCTCACCACCGGACTACCCGAGAGAACAGTTCTTC. Residues: CASSPPDYPREQFF.

The chain uses TRBV5-4 and TRBJ2-6; TRBD2 might be the D (5 bases). Germline V gives CDR1 SGHNT, CDR2 YYREEE (reference sequence). V was clipped by 4 bases and J by 2 bases, with 10 bases between them. CDR3 length: 15 amino acids. DNA for the CDR3: TGTGCCAGCAGCCACCCCGGGACTGGGGCCAACGTCCTGACTTTC. It translates to CASSHPGTGANVLTF.

The genes are TRBV5-1 and TRBJ1-1; D gene unclear. Trimming removed 5 bases at V and 2 bases at J, with 13 bases between. Germline values: CDR1 SGHRS, CDR2 YFSETQ. The CDR3 length is 14 residues. CDR3 in DNA: TGCGCCAGCAGTTGGGGAATCCCAAACACTGAAGCTTTCTTT. Its translation is CASSWGIPNTEAFF.

This chain links TRBV6-1 with TRBJ1-4; 7 bases fit TRBD1. Germline V gene data show CDR1 as MNHNS and CDR2 as SASEGT. The CDR3 spans 12 residues. V dropped 6 bases and J dropped 14; count of bases not matched to a gene: 9. The CDR3 DNA reads as TGTGCCAGCAGAGGACAGGCCTTGAAGCTGTTTTTT. This gives the protein CASRGQALKLFF.

V usage is TRBV5-1 and J usage is TRBJ1-5; 8 bases are a match to TRBD1. Unmatched junction bases numbered 11, after V lost 4 bases and J lost 8 bases. CDR1 is SGHRS and CDR2 is YFSETQ in the germline V gene. The CDR3 runs 15 residues. The CDR3 sequence is CASSLFGQGREPQHF. CDR3 DNA: TGCGCCAGCAGCCTCTTTGGACAGGGACGTGAGCCCCAGCATTTT.

The chain links TRBV5-4 to TRBJ2-3; D may be TRBD2 (6 bases). The CDR3 totals 16 residues. V dropped 0 bases and J dropped 2 bases, with 13 bases sitting between them. Germline values: CDR1 SGHNT, CDR2 YYREEE (reference sequence). CDR3 protein: CASSLAVPGDTDTQYF. CDR3 nucleotide sequence: TGTGCCAGCAGCTTGGCGGTCCCGGGGGACACAGATACGCAGTATTTT.

V and J are TRBV5-8 and TRBJ2-7, with 9 bases fitting TRBD1. J was trimmed by 1 base and V by 4 bases; bases with no gene match: 6. CDR1 SGHTS and CDR2 YDEGEE come from the germline V gene. The CDR3 consists of 15 residues. Here the CDR3 DNA reads TGTGCCAGCAGCGGGGGGGACAGGGTTTCCTACGAGCAGTACTTC. It encodes CASSGGDRVSYEQYF.

V is TRBV27 and J is TRBJ2-6; D call uncertain. The germline V gene has CDR1 MNHEY and CDR2 SMNVEV (reference sequence). Trimming stripped 7 bases from V and 0 bases from J, with 7 bases between. This CDR3 is 14 amino acids long. CDR3 DNA sequence: TGTGCCAGCAAACAGCCCTCTGGGGCCAACGTCCTGACTTTC. Protein sequence: CASKQPSGANVLTF.

This chain connects TRBV9 to TRBJ1-1, with D uncertain. Germline CDR1 reads SGDLS; CDR2 reads YYNGEE. CDR3 length: 13 amino acids. Trimming shortened V by 4 bases and J by 2 bases, and 9 bases separated the two germline ends. The CDR3 protein is CASSQHGNTEAFF. CDR3 in DNA: TGTGCCAGCAGCCAGCATGGAAACACTGAAGCTTTCTTT.

CDR3 protein: CSVERRAMNTEAFF. The CDR3 DNA sequence: TGCAGCGTTGAACGGAGGGCTATGAACACTGAAGCTTTCTTT. The chain combines TRBV29-1 with TRBJ1-1; D is uncertain. Germline V gives CDR1 SQVTM, CDR2 ANQGSEA. V was trimmed by 2 bases and J by 0 bases, leaving 10 bases between them. The CDR3 is 14 amino acids.

A few counts support this clone. The chain has TRBV7-9 and TRBJ1-1, with D unclear. CDR3 length: 15 amino acids. Germline assignment: CDR1 SEHNR and CDR2 FQNEAQ (reference sequence). V gave up 6 bases and J gave up 2 bases, with 16 bases separating them. The CDR3 DNA reads as TGTGCCAGCAGTTCGCCAATCCGGGGAAACACTGAAGCTTTCTTT. It yields the protein CASSSPIRGNTEAFF.